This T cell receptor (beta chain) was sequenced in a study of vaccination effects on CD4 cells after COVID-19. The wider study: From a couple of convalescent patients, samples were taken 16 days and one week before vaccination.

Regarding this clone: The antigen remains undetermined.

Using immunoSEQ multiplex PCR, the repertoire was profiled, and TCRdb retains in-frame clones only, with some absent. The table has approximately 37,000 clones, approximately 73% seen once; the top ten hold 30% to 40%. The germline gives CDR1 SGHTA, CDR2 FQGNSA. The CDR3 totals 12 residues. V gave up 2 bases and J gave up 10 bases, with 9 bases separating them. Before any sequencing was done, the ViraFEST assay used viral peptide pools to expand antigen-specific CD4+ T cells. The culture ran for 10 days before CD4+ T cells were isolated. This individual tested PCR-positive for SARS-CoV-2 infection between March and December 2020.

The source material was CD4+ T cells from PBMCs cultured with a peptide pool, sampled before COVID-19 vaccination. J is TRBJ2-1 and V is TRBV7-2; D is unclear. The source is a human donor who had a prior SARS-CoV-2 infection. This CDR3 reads CASSLLRREQFF. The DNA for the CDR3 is TGTGCCAGCAGCTTATTACGAAGGGAGCAGTTCTTC.